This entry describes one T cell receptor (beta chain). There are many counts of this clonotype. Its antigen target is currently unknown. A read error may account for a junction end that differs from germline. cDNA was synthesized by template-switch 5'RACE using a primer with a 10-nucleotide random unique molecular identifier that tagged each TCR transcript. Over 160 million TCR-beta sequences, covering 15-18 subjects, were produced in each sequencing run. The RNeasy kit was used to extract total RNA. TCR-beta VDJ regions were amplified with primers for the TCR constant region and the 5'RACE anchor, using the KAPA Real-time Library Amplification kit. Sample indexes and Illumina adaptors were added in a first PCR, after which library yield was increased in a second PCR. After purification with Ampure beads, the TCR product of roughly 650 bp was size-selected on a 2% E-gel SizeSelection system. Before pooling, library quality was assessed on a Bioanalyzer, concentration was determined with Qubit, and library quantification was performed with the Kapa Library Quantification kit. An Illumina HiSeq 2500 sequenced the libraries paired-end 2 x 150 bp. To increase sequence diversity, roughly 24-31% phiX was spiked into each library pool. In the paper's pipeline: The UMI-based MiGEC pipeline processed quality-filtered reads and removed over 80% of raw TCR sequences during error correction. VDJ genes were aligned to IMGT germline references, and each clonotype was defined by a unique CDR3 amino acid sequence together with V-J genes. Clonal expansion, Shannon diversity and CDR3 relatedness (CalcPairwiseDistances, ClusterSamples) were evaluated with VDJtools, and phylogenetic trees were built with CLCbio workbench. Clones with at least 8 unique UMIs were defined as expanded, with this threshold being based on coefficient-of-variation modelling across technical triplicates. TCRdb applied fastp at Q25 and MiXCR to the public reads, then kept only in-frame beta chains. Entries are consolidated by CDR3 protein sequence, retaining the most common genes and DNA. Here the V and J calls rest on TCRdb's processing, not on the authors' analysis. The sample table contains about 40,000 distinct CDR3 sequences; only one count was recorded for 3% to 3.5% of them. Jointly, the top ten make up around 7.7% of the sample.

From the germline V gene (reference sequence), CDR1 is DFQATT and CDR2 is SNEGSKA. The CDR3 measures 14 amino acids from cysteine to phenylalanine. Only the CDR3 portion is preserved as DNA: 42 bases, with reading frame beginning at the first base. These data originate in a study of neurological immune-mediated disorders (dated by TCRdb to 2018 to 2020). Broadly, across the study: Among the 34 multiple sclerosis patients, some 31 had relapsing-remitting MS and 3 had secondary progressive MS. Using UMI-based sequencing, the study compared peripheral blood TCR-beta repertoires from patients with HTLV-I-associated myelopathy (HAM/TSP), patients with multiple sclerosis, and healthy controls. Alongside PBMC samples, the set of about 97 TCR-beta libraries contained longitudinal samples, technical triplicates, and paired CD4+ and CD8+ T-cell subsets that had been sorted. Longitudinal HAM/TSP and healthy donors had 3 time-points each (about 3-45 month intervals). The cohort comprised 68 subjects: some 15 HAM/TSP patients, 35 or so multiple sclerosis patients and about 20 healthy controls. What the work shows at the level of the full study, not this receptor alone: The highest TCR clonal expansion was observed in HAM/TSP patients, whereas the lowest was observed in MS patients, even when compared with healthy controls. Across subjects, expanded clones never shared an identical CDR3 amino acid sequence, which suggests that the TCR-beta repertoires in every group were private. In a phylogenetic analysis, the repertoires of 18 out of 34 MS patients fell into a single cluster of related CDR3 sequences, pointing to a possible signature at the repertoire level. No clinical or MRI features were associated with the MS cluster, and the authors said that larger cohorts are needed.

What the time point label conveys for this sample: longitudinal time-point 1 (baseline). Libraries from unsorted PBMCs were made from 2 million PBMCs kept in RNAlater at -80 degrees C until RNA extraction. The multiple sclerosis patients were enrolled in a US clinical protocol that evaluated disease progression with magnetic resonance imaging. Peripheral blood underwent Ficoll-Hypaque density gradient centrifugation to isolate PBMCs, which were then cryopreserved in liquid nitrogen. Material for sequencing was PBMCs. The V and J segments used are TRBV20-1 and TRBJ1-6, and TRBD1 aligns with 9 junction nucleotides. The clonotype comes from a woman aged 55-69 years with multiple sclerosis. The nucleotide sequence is TGCAGTGCCACCGGGACAGGGTATAATTCAACCCTCAACTTT. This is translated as CSATGTGYNSTLNF.